This T cell receptor (beta chain) stems from a study of cytomegalovirus exposure and HLA in healthy donors. Study-wide findings and caveats: The analysis excluded some indistinguishable V segments, including TRBV6-2 and TRBV6-3.

Of note for this clone: Its antigen is unknown.

Germline assignment: CDR1 WNHNN and CDR2 SYGVQD (reference sequence). The CDR3 spans 14 residues. V was clipped by 3 bases and J by 3 bases, with 12 bases between them. The primer mix had 60 Vbeta and 13 Jbeta primers. Assay: immunoSEQ multiplex PCR; the TCRdb copy retains only in-frame clones and omits some. The sample yields about 140,000 clones, roughly 86% seen once. Sequences were obtained from PBMCs. V gene TRBV10-1 combines with J gene TRBJ2-7; D may be TRBD2 (6 bases). This TCR derives from a young man in good health and CMV-seropositive. CDR3 sequence reads: CASSDWDSGYEQYF. The DNA of the CDR3 is TGCGCCAGCAGTGATTGGGACTCGGGCTACGAGCAGTACTTC.